This is a list of T cell receptor beta chains from one sample in a study of T cells in localized non-small cell lung cancer. Assay used: immunoSEQ multiplex PCR; TCRdb lists only in-frame clones, some missing. The sample gives around 53,000 clones, roughly 75% of which show up once; roughly 4.9% is in the top ten. The sample here was PBMCs, taken before any cancer treatment. These receptors came from a woman aged 40-70 years with stage II lung adenocarcinoma. The CDR3 runs from the conserved cysteine through the conserved F or W.

v_gene	j_gene	CDR3aa
TRBV2	TRBJ2-3	CASSRGTDTQYF
TRBV5-1	TRBJ2-7	CASSPGQGAAYEQYF
TRBV7-2	TRBJ2-3	CASSLGAVGDTQYF
TRBV4-3	TRBJ2-7	CASSQSPDRGGRYEQYF
TRBV5-8	TRBJ1-3	CASSVGRSAGNTIYF
TRBV2	TRBJ2-1	CASRDGDSYNEQFF
TRBV7-9	TRBJ1-5	CASSLGTTLGNQPQHF
TRBV25-1	TRBJ2-1	CASSVVGESYNEQFF
TRBV19	TRBJ2-2	CASSIPGARTGELFF
TRBV6-1	TRBJ1-2	CASMNGLDYGYTF
TRBV5-1	TRBJ2-6	CASSRVLGERANVLTF
TRBV18	TRBJ1-1	CASSLSDTREAFF
TRBV4-2	TRBJ2-5	CASSQVLAGKGETQYF
TRBV30	TRBJ1-1	CAWKDLGTGTEAFF
TRBV28	TRBJ2-5	CATLWGDETQYF
TRBV20-1	TRBJ1-6	CSARAPEDLHF
TRBV5-1	TRBJ1-1	CASSLTTGGQNTEAFF
TRBV2	TRBJ2-7	CASSDAERGFEQYF
TRBV6-6	TRBJ1-3	CASSADRRGSGNTIYF
TRBV27	TRBJ2-7	CASSSRGQAIVHKQYF
TRBV5-1	TRBJ2-3	CASSSLDTQYF
TRBV7-3	TRBJ1-2	CASSSIVNYGYTF
TRBV12-5	TRBJ2-2	CASGLDVTGTGELFF
TRBV27	TRBJ2-1	CASSLAGFNEQFF
TRBV7-2	TRBJ1-6	CASSLTRNSPLHF
TRBV28	TRBJ2-7	CASSLGTAIEQYF
TRBV7-2	TRBJ1-4	CASSLARTENEKLFF
TRBV2	TRBJ2-1	CASSAQGRSSYNEQFF
TRBV6-6	TRBJ2-1	CASSYPNEQFF
TRBV10-3	TRBJ2-2	CATSPGSGTGELFF
TRBV5-1	TRBJ2-3	CASSSGTGTGTDTQYF
TRBV13	TRBJ1-1	CASSFTGRTEAFF
TRBV5-8	TRBJ2-5	CASSLRLSAGETQYF
TRBV19	TRBJ1-1	CASSIVSDGYTEAFF
TRBV10-3	TRBJ1-5	CAISPTGDQPQHF
TRBV7-2	TRBJ2-5	CASSFASQETQYF
TRBV7-2	TRBJ2-6	CASSLGGGSGSGANVLTF
TRBV5-4	TRBJ2-2	CASSGGAVGELFF
TRBV7-8	TRBJ2-7	CASVTGPYEQYF
TRBV5-4	TRBJ2-3	CASSLSADTQYF
TRBV19	TRBJ1-2	CASTPSTNYGYTF
TRBV27	TRBJ1-5	CARKQGGQPQHF
TRBV4-1	TRBJ1-2	CASSQEIGFSYGYTF
TRBV5-4	TRBJ1-1	CASSGEGRKAFF
TRBV28	TRBJ1-1	CASRNQVNTEAFF
TRBV25-1	TRBJ2-6	CASSESQLSGANVLTF
TRBV5-1	TRBJ2-1	CASSSYLDSEQFF
TRBV18	TRBJ2-5	CASSQNPSARQGETQYF
TRBV5-1	TRBJ1-2	CASRPAKTGSSYYGYTF
TRBV11-2	TRBJ1-2	CASSLGEGRGYGYTF
TRBV27	TRBJ1-1	CASNSGLLNTEAFF
TRBV2	TRBJ1-3	CASSEGRSFSGNTIYF
TRBV7-9	TRBJ2-3	CASSLVGPSTDTQYF
TRBV5-8	TRBJ2-1	CASSPDRLNEQFF
TRBV6-1	TRBJ2-6	CASCGGGSGANVLTF
TRBV10-1	TRBJ2-5	CASSREGAFSGETQYF
TRBV4-3	TRBJ2-7	CASSQAGGTGYEQYF
TRBV9	TRBJ2-2	CASSGTDREATGELFF
TRBV7-9	TRBJ1-3	CASSPDRATNTIYF
TRBV7-2	TRBJ2-1	CASSSLLVAGWRNEQFF